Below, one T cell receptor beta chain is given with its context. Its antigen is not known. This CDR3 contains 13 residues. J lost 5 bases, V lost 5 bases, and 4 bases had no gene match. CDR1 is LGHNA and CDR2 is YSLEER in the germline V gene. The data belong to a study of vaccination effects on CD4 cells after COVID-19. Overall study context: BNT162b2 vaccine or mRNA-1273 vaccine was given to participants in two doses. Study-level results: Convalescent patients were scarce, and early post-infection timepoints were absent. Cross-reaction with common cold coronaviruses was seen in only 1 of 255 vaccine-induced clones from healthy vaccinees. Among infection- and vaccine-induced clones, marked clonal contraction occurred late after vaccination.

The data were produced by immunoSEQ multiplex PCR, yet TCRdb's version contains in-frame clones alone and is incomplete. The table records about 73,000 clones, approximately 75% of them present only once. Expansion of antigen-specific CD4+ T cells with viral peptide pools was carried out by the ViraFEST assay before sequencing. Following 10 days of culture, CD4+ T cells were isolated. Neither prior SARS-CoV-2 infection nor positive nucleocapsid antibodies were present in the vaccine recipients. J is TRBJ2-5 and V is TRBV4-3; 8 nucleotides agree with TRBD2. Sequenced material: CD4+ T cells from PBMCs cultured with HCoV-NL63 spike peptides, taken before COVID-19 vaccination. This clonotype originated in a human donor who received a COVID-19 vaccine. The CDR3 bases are TGCGCCAGCAGCGCACGCGGGGGGGAGACCCAGTACTTC. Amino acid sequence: CASSARGGETQYF.